These T cell receptor beta chains were read from a single sample in a study of patients and donors after allogeneic stem cell transplantation. MiXCR, run by TCRdb on the RT-PCR reads, gives a single entry per CDR3 protein. This sample has roughly 250,000 distinct CDR3 sequences; roughly an eighth occur once, and the top ten carry approximately 10%. The sample consisted of blood, either unsorted or a sorted T cell fraction (not recorded which). The receptors derive from a human donor who was either an allogeneic HSCT recipient or a stem cell or donor lymphocyte infusion donor (not recorded which). It is not recorded whose cells these are; they may come from a transplant donor. Both conserved end residues are part of each CDR3. The D gene is left open where the match is weak. Clone size, where shown, is once, few, many, or a class for clones that have expanded.

abundance | d_gene | j_gene | len | v_gene | CDR3aa | CDR3nt
many | - | TRBJ2-7 | 14 | TRBV11-2 | CASSLGDLSYEQYF | TGTGCCAGCAGCTTGGGGGACCTCTCCTACGAGCAGTACTTC
- | - | TRBJ1-1 | 12 | TRBV10-3 | CAISPGTTEAFF | TGTGCCATCAGCCCGGGGACGACTGAAGCTTTCTTT
few | - | TRBJ2-3 | 18 | TRBV10-2 | CASSESLYQGPSTDTQYF | TGCGCCAGCAGTGAGTCGCTGTACCAGGGACCTAGCACAGATACGCAGTATTTT
- | TRBD2 | TRBJ2-5 | 15 | TRBV27 | CASSLSSGVLETQYF | TGTGCCAGCAGTTTATCCAGCGGGGTGCTGGAGACCCAGTACTTC
many | - | TRBJ2-7 | 13 | TRBV4-3 | CASSPEDGYEQYF | TGCGCCAGCAGCCCCGAGGACGGCTACGAGCAGTACTTC
many | - | TRBJ1-5 | 14 | TRBV12-3/TRBV12-4 | CASSLVAETQPQHF | TGTGCCAGCAGTTTAGTGGCAGAAACCCAGCCCCAGCATTTT
- | TRBD2 | TRBJ2-5 | 17 | TRBV27 | CASSLGGFAGGQETQYF | TGTGCCAGCAGTTTAGGGGGGTTCGCGGGGGGGCAAGAGACCCAGTACTTC
few | TRBD2 | TRBJ2-3 | 15 | TRBV5-4 | CATKTSGGSTDTQYF | TGTGCCACGAAAACTAGCGGGGGAAGCACAGATACGCAGTATTTT
- | - | TRBJ2-5 | 15 | TRBV4-3 | CASSQVAGNGETQYF | TGCGCCAGCAGCCAAGTCGCGGGGAACGGAGAGACCCAGTACTTC
few | TRBD1 | TRBJ2-3 | 13 | TRBV9 | CASSVGRGDTQYF | TGTGCCAGCAGCGTAGGCAGGGGGGATACGCAGTATTTT
many | TRBD2 | TRBJ2-1 | 17 | TRBV24-1 | CATRELAGDFSYNEQFF | TGTGCCACCAGGGAACTAGCGGGAGATTTTTCCTACAATGAGCAGTTCTTC
- | TRBD2 | TRBJ2-1 | 16 | TRBV6-2/TRBV6-3 | CASSYRWAGGPNEQFF | TGTGCCAGCAGTTATAGATGGGCGGGGGGGCCAAATGAGCAGTTCTTC
many | - | TRBJ1-1 | 14 | TRBV2 | CASSEAGGVTEAFF | TGTGCCAGCAGTGAAGCGGGAGGGGTCACTGAAGCTTTCTTT
many | - | TRBJ2-5 | 14 | TRBV14 | CASSHKVMWETQYF | TGTGCCAGCAGCCATAAGGTGATGTGGGAGACCCAGTACTTC
few | TRBD2 | TRBJ2-2 | 16 | TRBV10-3 | CAISVMGGSGTGELFF | TGTGCCATCAGTGTAATGGGGGGGTCCGGCACCGGGGAGCTGTTTTTT
many | - | TRBJ1-3 | 14 | TRBV5-1 | CASSLGGVPNTIYF | TGCGCCAGCAGCTTGGGGGGGGTGCCTAACACCATATATTTT
- | - | TRBJ1-1 | 13 | TRBV19 | CASSVLMNTEAFF | TGTGCCAGTAGTGTCCTCATGAACACTGAAGCTTTCTTT
- | - | TRBJ1-6 | 15 | TRBV12-3/TRBV12-4 | CASSLVGGLNSPLHF | TGTGCCAGCAGTTTAGTCGGGGGCCTCAATTCACCCCTCCACTTT
few | TRBD1 | TRBJ1-6 | 15 | TRBV2 | CASSTGQADNSPLHF | TGTGCCAGCAGTACGGGACAGGCCGATAATTCACCCCTCCACTTT
few | TRBD1 | TRBJ1-2 | 14 | TRBV7-2 | CASSLRQGARGYTF | TGTGCCAGCAGCCTTCGACAGGGGGCGCGGGGCTACACCTTC
many | - | TRBJ1-1 | 15 | TRBV5-1 | CASSLEARVGTEAFF | TGCGCCAGCAGCTTGGAGGCAAGGGTGGGCACTGAAGCTTTCTTT
few | - | TRBJ2-7 | 14 | TRBV7-2 | CASSSGPQRYEQYF | TGTGCCAGCAGCTCGGGACCACAACGGTACGAGCAGTACTTC
many | TRBD1 | TRBJ1-2 | 15 | TRBV7-2 | CASSQGQGGKYGYTF | TGTGCCAGCAGCCAAGGACAGGGGGGGAAATATGGCTACACCTTC
many | TRBD1 | TRBJ1-6 | 14 | TRBV9 | CASSVTQGDSPLHF | TGTGCCAGCAGCGTAACACAGGGGGATTCACCCCTCCACTTT
- | - | TRBJ1-2 | 13 | TRBV20-1 | CSAAGLMNYGYTF | TGCAGTGCGGCGGGACTCATGAACTATGGCTACACCTTC
- | - | TRBJ2-3 | 14 | TRBV30 | CAWSGRGYTDTQYF | TGTGCCTGGAGTGGGCGGGGTTACACAGATACGCAGTATTTT
few | - | TRBJ1-1 | 14 | TRBV2 | CASSEGTSNTEAFF | TGTGCCAGCAGTGAAGGGACGTCGAACACTGAAGCTTTCTTT
few | - | TRBJ1-2 | 13 | TRBV5-1 | CASSPRENYGYTF | TGCGCCAGCAGCCCCCGGGAGAACTATGGCTACACCTTC
few | TRBD1 | TRBJ2-4 | 17 | TRBV11-1 | CASSLRFGQGAKNIQYF | TGTGCCAGCAGCTTACGGTTCGGACAGGGGGCCAAAAACATTCAGTACTTC
few | - | TRBJ2-5 | 15 | TRBV7-3 | CASSLTAGQQETQYF | TGTGCCAGCAGCTTAACCGCAGGGCAGCAAGAGACCCAGTACTTC
- | - | TRBJ2-3 | 16 | TRBV20-1 | CSARVSGMGGRDTQYF | TGCAGTGCTAGAGTCTCCGGGATGGGGGGACGAGATACGCAGTATTTT
- | TRBD2 | TRBJ2-2 | 16 | TRBV6-1 | CASLDYPGGPTGELFF | TGTGCCAGCCTAGACTACCCGGGGGGACCCACCGGGGAGCTGTTTTTT
- | TRBD1 | TRBJ1-4 | 15 | TRBV5-6 | CASSAEGTVVEKLFF | TGTGCCAGCAGCGCGGAGGGGACAGTTGTCGAAAAACTGTTTTTT
- | - | TRBJ2-7 | 12 | TRBV11-2 | CASSPNRREQYF | TGTGCCAGCAGCCCAAATAGGAGAGAGCAGTACTTC
many | - | TRBJ1-1 | 15 | TRBV15 | CATSANPGQNTEAFF | TGTGCCACCAGCGCAAACCCGGGACAGAACACTGAAGCTTTCTTT
few | TRBD2 | TRBJ2-2 | 15 | TRBV6-1 | CASGGRGGFTGELFF | TGTGCCAGCGGCGGGCGGGGGGGATTCACCGGGGAGCTGTTTTTT
few | - | TRBJ2-7 | 12 | TRBV6-6 | CASSQSDYEQYF | TGTGCCAGCAGTCAATCGGACTACGAGCAGTACTTC
- | - | TRBJ2-2 | 16 | TRBV30 | CAWTPGGAGVFGELFF | TGTGCCTGGACCCCCGGCGGGGCAGGGGTATTCGGGGAGCTGTTTTTT
few | - | TRBJ2-7 | 14 | TRBV20-1 | CSARGFSISYEQYF | TGCAGTGCTAGAGGGTTTAGCATCTCCTACGAGCAGTACTTC
many | TRBD2 | TRBJ2-1 | 16 | TRBV24-1 | CATSDLGGRAYNEQFF | TGTGCCACCAGTGATTTGGGTGGGAGGGCCTACAATGAGCAGTTCTTC